This TCR beta chain was captured in a study of blood T cell repertoires in COVID-19 (dated by TCRdb to 2020 to 2021). A note on the overall study: Samples from collaborators originated in the United States, Italy and Spain and spanned both the acute and convalescent phases of COVID-19. The material from the prospective study consisted of cDNA or gDNA derived from T cells, B-cell-depleted T cells, or PBMCs. The dataset comprised deeply sampled blood TCRbeta repertoires from subjects exposed to, actively infected with, or recovered from COVID-19. A freely available public database, intended as a resource for researchers studying the immune response to SARS-CoV-2, is where the repertoires were released. The samples were drawn from the first 160 participants of the ongoing ImmuneRACE study and from roughly 1,300 subjects provided by 6 global collaborators. The sample metadata nearly always contained a de-identified subject ID, COVID-19 status, age in years and sex. Where HLA class I and class II types were available, the types were taken from metadata supplied by the sample provider, not from assay-based typing.

Overall study outcomes, separate from this receptor: How much clinical and demographic metadata was included differed by source and by participant, and the metadata was provided uncurated.

TCRbeta CDR3 regions were amplified from genomic DNA by means of the immunoSEQ Assay, a bias-controlled multiplex PCR. As for the authors' bioinformatics: The number of nucleated cells in each sample was estimated from the amplification of reference gene primers within the assay. Sequence reads were collapsed and filtered to measure the absolute abundance of every unique TCRbeta CDR3 rearrangement. For each sample, productive Simpson clonality was calculated as the square root of Simpson's diversity index across productive rearrangements. What TCRdb holds here is the immuneACCESS table cut down to in-frame rearrangements. Part of the clones is not present; checked against another copy, under half of the missing clones reflect an unresolved V gene, and the others are unexplained. D and trimming come from the DNA, and the V and J calls and clone size come from that table. The sample table shows around 100,000 clones, and roughly 81% are seen once. The ten biggest clones cover under 2.5% of the sample.

This clone came up a few times. Its antigen remains undetermined. No much larger clone is present one base from it, and per-base qualities are unavailable. Based on the germline V gene (reference sequence), the CDR1 and CDR2 sequences are MNHEY and SMNVEV. Compared with germline, V lacks 0 bases and J lacks 5 bases; bases without a gene match: 3. The CDR3 runs 15 residues from the cysteine to the phenylalanine. Only the CDR3 portion is preserved as DNA: 45 bases, with reading frame beginning at the first base. Collaborating institutions collected whole blood in K2EDTA tubes following their own protocols. For TCRbeta analysis, collaborators shipped samples as frozen whole blood, isolated PBMCs, or DNA extracted from either of those sample types.

This clonotype originated in a human donor in a cohort sampled during active COVID-19. The chain employs TRBV27 and TRBJ2-1, with 8 bases in between that match TRBD2. The sequenced sample consisted of peripheral blood. The DNA reads TGTGCCAGCAGTTTATCCAGCGGGGGACACAATGAGCAGTTCTTC. Its coded protein is CASSLSSGGHNEQFF.